The source of this T cell receptor (beta chain) is a study of T-cell memory formation after mild COVID-19. Study background: Largely, TCR clusters stayed within a single donor. Findings and caveats of the study: Contracting clones from day 15 to 85 showed balanced CD4/CD8; later expanders favored CD4+.

The 5'RACE method, run with constant-segment primers, produced TCR alpha and TCR beta cDNA libraries (carrying sample barcodes and UMIs). Via MiXCR, TCRdb re-called the 5' RACE reads, giving one row per CDR3 protein. The table includes approximately 500,000 distinct CDR3 sequences, more than 20% detected once. The sample holds a few counts of this clonotype. Its matching antigen is unknown. Sequencing input: PBMCs or a T cell subset sorted from them (not recorded which). The receptor's source is an adult woman who had mild COVID-19 (a few samples of this study predate the infection). Cell type and time point are not known.

The CDR3 coding sequence is TGTGCCAGCAGCACCGGGACAGCTCCCCGTGAGCAGTACTTC. Residues: CASSTGTAPREQYF. The chain combines TRBV12-3 or TRBV12-4 with TRBJ2-7, with 7 positions matching TRBD1. J gave up 7 bases and V 6 bases, and 12 bases lay outside the gene matches. The CDR3 has 14 amino acids.